The 5 T cell receptor beta chains presented below share a single source sample, sequenced in a study of T cells in Graves' hyperthyroidism and ophthalmopathy. Researchers took RNA transcripts and amplified the TCR beta CDR3 regions from them. In the first-round RT-PCR of the TCR CDR3, the HTBI primer set was used. TCRdb reprocessed the multiplex PCR reads via MiXCR and lists one record per CDR3 protein. The repertoire holds about 340,000 distinct CDR3 sequences, with 18% as singletons. Sequencing was performed on blood. All receptors derive from a woman between 50 and 59 years old with Graves' hyperthyroidism.

This clonotype was picked up many times. The chain is built from TRBV2 and TRBJ1-2, with 9 bases that match TRBD1. The CDR3 is 13 amino acids. J was trimmed by 4 bases and V by 6 bases; bases with no gene match: 3. Germline V gene sequence: CDR1 SNHLY, CDR2 FYNNEI. CDR3 in DNA: TGTGCCAGCAGACAGGGGGCTTTCTATGGCTACACCTTC. As protein: CASRQGAFYGYTF.

In this sample, this clonotype turned up a few times. The gene calls are TRBV20-1 and TRBJ2-6, with 9 bases fitting TRBD1. J lost 0 bases, V lost 7 bases, and 7 bases had no gene match. Per germline, CDR1 DFQATT and CDR2 SNEGSKA (reference sequence). The length of the CDR3 is 16 residues. CDR3 loop: CSVSGTGRSGANVLTF. The CDR3 DNA is TGCAGTGTCTCCGGGACAGGGCGCTCTGGGGCCAACGTCCTGACTTTC.

Comment on this clonotype: The CDR3 does not end in the conserved phenylalanine or tryptophan, so this is likely a read error. The rearrangement uses TRBV28 and TRBJ2-1; D possibly matches TRBD1 or TRBD2 (6 bases each). CDR3 size: 13 residues. The germline V gene has CDR1 MDHEN and CDR2 SYDVKM. Between the trimmed V and J ends, which lost 10 bases and 6 bases, there was a span of 16 bases. For the CDR3, the DNA is TGTGCCACCGTTGAGGGGGGTCCCAATGAGCAGTTCTCC. Its translation is CATVEGGPNEQFS.

The chain links TRBV20-1 to TRBJ2-3, with 11 bases that match TRBD2. Germline V lookup: CDR1 DFQATT, CDR2 SNEGSKA (reference sequence). V trimming: 6 bases; J trimming: 0 bases; junction bases outside the gene matches: 14. The length of the CDR3 is 18 residues. CDR3 DNA sequence: TGCAGTGCCCGGTACGGGACTAGCGGAGGATTTAGCACAGATACGCAGTATTTT. As protein: CSARYGTSGGFSTDTQYF.

The chain links TRBV30 to TRBJ1-1; D not resolved. The CDR3 length is 15 residues. Germline V lookup: CDR1 GTSNPN, CDR2 SVGIG (reference sequence). With 4 bases removed from V and 2 bases from J, the gap between germline ends came to 17 bases. This CDR3 reads CAWTLWLGTNTEAFF. The CDR3 DNA sequence: TGTGCCTGGACCCTGTGGTTGGGAACTAACACTGAAGCTTTCTTT.